What follows is one TCR beta chain and its context. The antigen remains undetermined. TCRdb keeps only in-frame clones here, not all; method: immunoSEQ multiplex PCR. The data contain fewer than 15,000 clones, 80% to 90% of them seen just once; the ten biggest clones take up around 3.8%. Repertoires were sampled repeatedly during chemoradiotherapy. The data are from a study of chemoradiotherapy in HPV16-positive cancers. Study-level results: Better recurrence-free survival went with HPV-responsive T-cell expansion in HPV16-positive patients. Non-HPV-specific T cells did not expand in tumors during treatment, whereas candidate HPV-specific clones and E7-related motifs did.

The material was blood, obtained from a patient who underwent chemoradiotherapy. The clonotype was recovered from a human donor with HPV-associated anogenital cancer.

The CDR3 here is CATQGSDSTFNEQFF. The DNA for the CDR3 is TGTGCCACCCAGGGTTCCGACTCCACGTTCAATGAGCAGTTCTTC. The genes are TRBV15 and TRBJ2-1; possible D gene TRBD1, 5 bases. The CDR3 is 15 amino acids. V was trimmed by 8 bases and J by 6 bases, leaving 20 bases between them. The germline CDR1 and CDR2 sequences are LNHNV and YYDKDF (reference sequence).